Below, 13 T cell receptor beta chains from the same sample are listed, as sequenced in a study of blood T cell repertoires in COVID-19 (TCRdb year 2020). The library was made by the immunoSEQ multiplex PCR assay. TCRdb limited this immuneACCESS table to in-frame rearrangements with V and J called. A share of clones is missing; checked studies link under half to unresolved V genes, and the rest is unexplained. This sample gives some 68,000 clones in total; 90% of them show up just once. Jointly, the top ten make up around 0.52% of the sample. Sequencing input: peripheral blood. These receptors were taken from a man aged 45 to 65 with COVID-19, enrolled during active disease.

This chain links TRBV4-2 with TRBJ2-4, with 9 bases that match TRBD1. V lost 0 bases to trimming and J lost 0 bases; unmatched junction nucleotides: 12. Germline assignment: CDR1 LGHNA and CDR2 YNFKEQ. The CDR3 runs 20 residues. CDR3 amino acids: CASSQDPTGGGYIAKNIQYF. Here the CDR3 DNA reads TGTGCCAGCAGCCAAGATCCTACAGGGGGCGGGTATATAGCCAAAAACATTCAGTACTTC.

This clone was seen a handful of times. The V gene is TRBV4-3, the J gene TRBJ2-1, with 10 nucleotides matching TRBD2. Unmatched junction bases numbered 10, after V lost 1 base and J lost 10 bases. This CDR3 spans 16 amino acids. Germline CDR1 reads LGHNA; CDR2 reads YSLEER. CDR3 loop: CASSQAVSSGRAEQFF. The CDR3 coding sequence is TGCGCCAGCAGCCAAGCAGTGTCAAGCGGGAGGGCCGAGCAGTTCTTC.

The chain is built from TRBV30 and TRBJ2-1; 12 positions match TRBD2. The V segment lost 4 bases and the J segment 13 bases; nucleotides outside the gene matches: 2. This CDR3 has 11 amino acids. Germline assignment: CDR1 GTSNPN and CDR2 SVGIG (reference sequence). The CDR3 sequence: CAWTSGRDQFF. In DNA form, the CDR3 reads TGTGCCTGGACTAGCGGGAGGGACCAGTTCTTC.

This clone was picked up a small number of times. The genes are TRBV5-1 and TRBJ2-1, with TRBD2 identical over 13 bases. Germline trimming cut 5 bases from V and 7 bases from J; bases unmatched to any gene: 9. The germline gives CDR1 SGHRS, CDR2 YFSETQ. The CDR3 runs 16 residues. CDR3: CASRLILAGGENEQFF. The CDR3 DNA reads as TGCGCCAGCAGACTGATACTAGCGGGAGGGGAGAATGAGCAGTTCTTC.

The V call is TRBV29-1, the J call TRBJ1-2; maybe TRBD1 (6 bases). The CDR3 consists of 19 residues. Trimming took off 4 bases at V and 0 bases at J, with 27 bases between the two ends. The germline V gene encodes CDR1 SQVTM and CDR2 ANQGSEA. CDR3 in amino acids: CSVAGPRDRRKLPNYGYTF. As DNA, the CDR3 is TGCAGCGTTGCTGGGCCGCGCGACAGGAGGAAGCTCCCTAACTATGGCTACACCTTC.

The chain is built from TRBV19 and TRBJ2-7, with D hard to call. The germline V and J ends were trimmed by 7 bases and 0 bases, with 10 bases remaining between them. This CDR3 is 13 amino acids long. CDR1 is LNHDA, CDR2 SQIVND, per germline (reference sequence). For the CDR3, the DNA is TGTGCCAGTATGAACATAAACTCCTACGAGCAGTACTTC. Translating it yields CASMNINSYEQYF. The variable domain in full, completed from reference TRBV19 and TRBJ2-7, reads DGGITQSPKYLFRKEGQNVTLSCEQNLNHDAMYWYRQDPGQGLRLIYYSQIVNDFQKGDIAEGYSVSREKKESFPLTVTSAQKNPTAFYLCASMNINSYEQYFGPGTRLTVT.

The chain couples TRBV9 to TRBJ2-7; a possible D gene is TRBD2 (6 bases). V shed 2 bases and J shed 3 bases, with 12 bases lying between them. The CDR3 runs to 14 residues. CDR1 is SGDLS and CDR2 is YYNGEE in the germline V gene. CDR3 DNA sequence: TGTGCCAGCAGCGTGCTGGGGGGAGACTACGAGCAGTACTTC. Residues: CASSVLGGDYEQYF.

The rearrangement uses TRBV19 and TRBJ2-2; D uncertain. Germline values: CDR1 LNHDA, CDR2 SQIVND (reference sequence). This CDR3 region has 15 residues. V lost 4 bases and J lost 5, with 14 bases in between. The CDR3: CASSTPGRWTGELFF. CDR3 coding DNA: TGTGCCAGTAGTACCCCGGGTAGATGGACCGGGGAGCTGTTTTTT.

This rearrangement joins TRBV11-1 to TRBJ1-2, with TRBD1 identical over 7 bases. Germline V gene sequence: CDR1 SGHAT, CDR2 FQDESV (reference sequence). The CDR3 consists of 13 residues. J was trimmed by 2 bases and V by 5 bases; bases with no gene match: 2. CDR3 loop: CASSPDRNYGYTF. CDR3 bases: TGTGCCAGCAGCCCGGACAGGAACTATGGCTACACCTTC.

The gene calls are TRBV21-1 and TRBJ1-6. TRBV21-1 is a pseudogene segment. This CDR3 contains 16 residues. The CDR3 sequence is CASSRRAGRHNSPLHF. Written as DNA, the CDR3 is TGTGCCAGCAGCAGGCGGGCAGGGAGGCATAATTCACCCCTCCACTTT.

V is TRBV7-2 and J is TRBJ1-4, with 9 bases identical to TRBD1. The CDR3 sequence is 15 residues long. The V gene's germline CDR1 is SGHTA and CDR2 FQGNSA. Losses at the gene ends were 5 bases for V and 7 bases for J; bases not matched to a gene: 8. The CDR3 coding sequence is TGTGCCAGCAGCCAGGACAGGGGAGTGGCTGAAAAACTGTTTTTT. Amino acid sequence: CASSQDRGVAEKLFF.

J is TRBJ1-4 and V is TRBV29-1, with 8 positions matching TRBD1. V lost 5 bases, J lost 5 bases, and 4 bases stayed unmatched. The CDR3 has 13 amino acids. CDR1 and CDR2 from the germline V gene are SQVTM and ANQGSEA. The CDR3 spells CSVRDRKNEKLFF. DNA of the CDR3: TGCAGCGTTAGGGACAGGAAGAATGAAAAACTGTTTTTT.

V and J are TRBV3-1 (or the pseudogene TRBV3-2) and TRBJ2-2; 7 bases fit TRBD1. From germline, CDR1 is LGHDT and CDR2 YNNKEL (reference sequence). This CDR3 comprises 13 residues. The V and J ends lost 4 bases and 6 bases, in that order; junction bases with no gene match: 2. The CDR3 region is CASSRQGAGELFF. The CDR3 coding sequence is TGTGCCAGCAGCCGACAGGGAGCCGGGGAGCTGTTTTTT.